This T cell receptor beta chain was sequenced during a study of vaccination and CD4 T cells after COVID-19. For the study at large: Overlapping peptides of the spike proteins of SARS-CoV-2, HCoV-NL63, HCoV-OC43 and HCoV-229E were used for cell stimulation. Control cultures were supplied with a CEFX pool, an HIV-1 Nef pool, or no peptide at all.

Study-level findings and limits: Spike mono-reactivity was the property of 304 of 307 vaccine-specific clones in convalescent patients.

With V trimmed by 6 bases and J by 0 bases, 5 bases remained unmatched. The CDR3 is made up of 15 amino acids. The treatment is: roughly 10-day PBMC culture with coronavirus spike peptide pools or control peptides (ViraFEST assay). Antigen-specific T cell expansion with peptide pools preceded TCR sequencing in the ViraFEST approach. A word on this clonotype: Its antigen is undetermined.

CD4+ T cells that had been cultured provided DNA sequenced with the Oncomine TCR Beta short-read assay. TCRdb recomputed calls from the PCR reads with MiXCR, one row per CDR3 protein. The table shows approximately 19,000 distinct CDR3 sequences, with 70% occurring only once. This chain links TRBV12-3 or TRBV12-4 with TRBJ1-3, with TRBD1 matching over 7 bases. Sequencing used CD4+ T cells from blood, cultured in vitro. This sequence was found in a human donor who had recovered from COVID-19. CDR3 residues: CASRPGQNSGNTIYF. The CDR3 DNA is TGTGCCAGCAGACCGGGACAGAACTCTGGAAACACCATATATTTT.